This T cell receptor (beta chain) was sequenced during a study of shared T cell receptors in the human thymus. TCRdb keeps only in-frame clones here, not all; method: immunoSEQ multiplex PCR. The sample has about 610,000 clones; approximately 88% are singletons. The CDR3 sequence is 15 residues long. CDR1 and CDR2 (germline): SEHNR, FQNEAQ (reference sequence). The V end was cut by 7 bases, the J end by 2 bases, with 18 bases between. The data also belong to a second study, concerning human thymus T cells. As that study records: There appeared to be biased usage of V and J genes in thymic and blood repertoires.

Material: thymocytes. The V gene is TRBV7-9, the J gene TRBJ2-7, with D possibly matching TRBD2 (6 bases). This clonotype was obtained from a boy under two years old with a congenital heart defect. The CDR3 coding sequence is TGTGCCAGCAACACAGGACCGGGAGCTGCCTACGAGCAGTACTTC. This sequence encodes CASNTGPGAAYEQYF.